The 24 T cell receptor beta chains given below trace back to one sample, sequenced in a study of cytomegalovirus exposure and HLA in healthy donors. The PCR was carried out with 60 Vbeta primers and 13 Jbeta primers. Clones were read by immunoSEQ multiplex PCR, and TCRdb kept only the in-frame ones, dropping some. The sample carries a few hundred thousand clones, around 80% recorded once. Sequencing used PBMCs. The receptors were sampled from a man between 40 and 49 years old in good health and CMV-seronegative.

Here the CDR3 DNA reads TGTGCCAGCAGGAGGGGGACGGTATCCTACGAGCAGTACTTC. Its translation: CASRRGTVSYEQYF. This sequence joins TRBV27 and TRBJ2-7, with D possibly matching TRBD1 (6 bases). This CDR3 has 14 residues. CDR1 is MNHEY, CDR2 SMNVEV, per germline (reference sequence). V was shortened by 6 bases and J by 1 base, with 13 bases between the two germline ends.

The genes are TRBV9 and TRBJ2-7; weak D call: TRBD1 (5 bases). The ends were cut back, 0 bases at V and 3 bases at J, with 7 bases in the middle. CDR3 length: 13 amino acids. CDR1 SGDLS and CDR2 YYNGEE come from the germline V gene. CDR3 amino acids: CASSVGQSYEQYF. The CDR3 nucleotides are TGTGCCAGCAGCGTAGGACAGAGCTACGAGCAGTACTTC.

V usage is TRBV7-9 and J usage is TRBJ1-6; TRBD1 agrees at 7 bases. Germline CDR1 and CDR2: SEHNR and FQNEAQ (reference sequence). V was clipped by 7 bases and J by 3 bases; unmatched bases: 6. The CDR3 consists of 15 residues. The CDR3: CASTDYRGYNSPLHF. CDR3 nucleotides: TGTGCCAGCACAGACTACAGGGGCTATAATTCACCCCTCCACTTT.

The chain employs TRBV2 and TRBJ1-2; D remains ambiguous. V dropped 3 bases and J dropped 2 bases, with 10 bases sitting between them. The CDR3 has 14 residues. The germline gives CDR1 SNHLY, CDR2 FYNNEI. CDR3 region: CASSEVRLNYGYTF. CDR3 nucleotide sequence: TGTGCCAGCAGTGAGGTCAGGTTAAACTATGGCTACACCTTC.

V is TRBV27 and J is TRBJ2-6, with TRBD2 identical over 8 bases. CDR3 length: 15 amino acids. Germline lookup yields CDR1 MNHEY and CDR2 SMNVEV (reference sequence). V trimming: 4 bases; J trimming: 4 bases; junction bases outside the gene matches: 3. DNA for the CDR3: TGTGCCAGCAGTTCAAGCGGGAGAGGGGCCAACGTCCTGACTTTC. Its protein product is CASSSSGRGANVLTF.

The chain couples TRBV9 to TRBJ1-1; 7 nucleotides line up with TRBD1. J lost 3 bases, V lost 4 bases, and 9 bases had no gene match. This CDR3 spans 15 amino acids. Germline lookup yields CDR1 SGDLS and CDR2 YYNGEE. CDR3 coding DNA: TGTGCCAGCAGCCCCCGGGACAGCTTTTACACTGAAGCTTTCTTT. Amino acid sequence: CASSPRDSFYTEAFF.

The chain joins TRBV2 to TRBJ2-5; 7 positions agree with TRBD1. V lost 4 bases, J lost 4 bases, and 6 bases stayed unmatched. The germline V gene has CDR1 SNHLY and CDR2 FYNNEI. The CDR3 totals 14 residues. The chain's CDR3 is CASSVRTGGETQYF. Written as DNA, the CDR3 is TGTGCCAGCAGTGTTCGGACAGGAGGAGAGACCCAGTACTTC.

This sequence joins TRBV10-3 and TRBJ2-6; D may be TRBD2 (5 bases). The V gene lost 7 bases and the J gene lost 0 bases, with 13 bases spanning the gap. CDR3 length: 16 amino acids. Germline CDR1 and CDR2: ENHRY and SYGVKD. CDR3 protein: CAITPTGFSGANVLTF. DNA of the CDR3: TGTGCCATCACACCTACGGGGTTCTCTGGGGCCAACGTCCTGACTTTC.

The chain is built from TRBV2 and TRBJ2-1; D not certain. Trimming cost V 3 bases and J 2 bases, with 8 bases left between them. The CDR3 runs 14 residues. Germline loops: CDR1 SNHLY, CDR2 FYNNEI. Here the CDR3 reads CASSDELTYNEQFF. The CDR3 nucleotides read TGTGCCAGCAGTGACGAGTTAACCTACAATGAGCAGTTCTTC.

The gene calls are TRBV14 and TRBJ1-5, with 9 bases fitting TRBD1. V lost 4 bases, J lost 1 base, and 5 bases stayed unmatched. The CDR3 sequence is 16 residues long. In germline, CDR1 is SGHDN, CDR2 FVKESK. The CDR3 protein is CASSRGTGTSNQPQHF. In nucleotides, the CDR3 is TGTGCCAGCAGCCGAGGGACAGGGACCAGCAATCAGCCCCAGCATTTT.

This clone has just a few counts. The chain is built from TRBV4-1 and TRBJ1-5; D ambiguous. In germline, CDR1 is MGHRA, CDR2 YSYEKL. The CDR3 extends over 16 amino acids. Between the trimmed V and J ends, which lost 1 base and 0 bases, there was a span of 10 bases. The CDR3 DNA is TGCGCCAGCAGCCAAGTACCCTTCGGTAGCAATCAGCCCCAGCATTTT. Protein: CASSQVPFGSNQPQHF.

This chain links TRBV5-4 with TRBJ1-2; no clear D. CDR1 SGHNT and CDR2 YYREEE come from the germline V gene (reference sequence). This CDR3 has 14 residues. The V gene lost 6 bases and the J gene lost 4 bases, with 16 bases spanning the gap. The CDR3 coding sequence is TGTGCCAGCAATCCTGGGGAGCCTACCTATGGCTACACCTTC. Translation gives CASNPGEPTYGYTF.

The V gene is TRBV5-1, the J gene TRBJ2-6; D uncertain. Germline V CDR1 and CDR2: SGHRS, YFSETQ. The V and J ends lost 0 bases and 1 base respectively, with 11 bases between them. CDR3 length: 17 amino acids. The CDR3 bases are TGCGCCAGCAGCTTGGACAACCCCAATTCTGGGGCCAACGTCCTGACTTTC. Translated, it gives CASSLDNPNSGANVLTF. The complete variable domain, with remaining parts taken from reference TRBV5-1 and TRBJ2-6, reads KAGVTQTPRYLIKTRGQQVTLSCSPISGHRSVSWYQQTPGQGLQFLFEYFSETQRNKGNFPGRFSGRQFSNSRSEMNVSTLELGDSALYLCASSLDNPNSGANVLTFGAGSRLTVL.

The chain employs TRBV7-9 and TRBJ2-2, with 10 bases lining up with TRBD1. The CDR3 covers 14 residues. V lost 5 bases and J lost 6; bases outside the gene matches: 3. In germline, CDR1 is SEHNR, CDR2 FQNEAQ (reference sequence). CDR3 in amino acids: CASSPDRGAGELFF. The CDR3 region has the DNA TGTGCCAGCAGCCCGGACAGGGGGGCCGGGGAGCTGTTTTTT.

The J gene is TRBJ2-7, the V gene TRBV14; 7 bases are a match to TRBD1. CDR3 size: 13 residues. The germline CDR1 and CDR2 sequences are SGHDN and FVKESK. V shed 4 bases and J 6 bases; nucleotides not matched to a gene: 6. The chain's CDR3 is CASSPLRQGEQYF. The CDR3 DNA reads as TGTGCCAGCAGCCCGCTCCGACAGGGCGAGCAGTACTTC.

This clone has more than one count but fewer than ten. This sequence joins TRBV19 and TRBJ2-2; TRBD1 agrees at 7 bases. CDR1 is LNHDA, CDR2 SQIVND, per germline (reference sequence). The length of the CDR3 is 14 residues. V dropped 9 bases and J dropped 3; count of bases not matched to a gene: 7. The CDR3 nucleotides are TGTGCCAGCGGACAGGTGTCGTACACCGGGGAGCTGTTTTTT. Protein: CASGQVSYTGELFF. The full variable domain, in which reference TRBV19 and TRBJ2-2 provide the parts outside the CDR3, is DGGITQSPKYLFRKEGQNVTLSCEQNLNHDAMYWYRQDPGQGLRLIYYSQIVNDFQKGDIAEGYSVSREKKESFPLTVTSAQKNPTAFYLCASGQVSYTGELFFGEGSRLTVL.

The chain recombines TRBV5-1 with TRBJ2-3, with 8 nucleotides matching TRBD1. Germline CDR1 SGHRS, CDR2 YFSETQ. V lost 4 bases, J lost 3 bases, and 4 bases stayed unmatched. The CDR3 contains 14 residues. Here the CDR3 reads CASSTDRVTDTQYF. In DNA form, the CDR3 reads TGCGCCAGCAGCACGGACAGGGTTACAGATACGCAGTATTTT.

The chain recombines TRBV9 with TRBJ2-3, with TRBD2 matching over 7 bases. This CDR3 has 14 residues. V shed 4 bases and J 4 bases; nucleotides not matched to a gene: 6. The germline gives CDR1 SGDLS, CDR2 YYNGEE. CDR3 sequence (DNA): TGTGCCAGCAGCCCCCGACTAGCAGCAGATACGCAGTATTTT. Protein product: CASSPRLAADTQYF.

This sequence joins TRBV28 and TRBJ1-1; possibly TRBD1 for D (5 bases). V lost 3 bases and J lost 0, with 8 bases in between. The CDR3 spans 14 residues. Germline V gives CDR1 MDHEN, CDR2 SYDVKM. CDR3 residues: CASSLTAMNTEAFF. The CDR3 DNA follows: TGTGCCAGCAGTTTGACAGCAATGAACACTGAAGCTTTCTTT. Complete variable domain (other parts from reference TRBV28 and TRBJ1-1): DVKVTQSSRYLVKRTGEKVFLECVQDMDHENMFWYRQDPGLGLRLIYFSYDVKMKEKGDIPEGYSVSREKKERFSLILESASTNQTSMYLCASSLTAMNTEAFFGQGTRLTVV.

This sequence joins TRBV7-3 and TRBJ2-2, with 10 bases that match TRBD2. The J segment lost 5 bases and the V segment lost 10 bases, leaving 7 bases of the junction unmatched. From germline, CDR1 is SGHTA and CDR2 FQGTGA. CDR3 length equals 14 residues. Written as DNA, the CDR3 is TGTGCCACCTCTATTAGCGGGGGGACCGGGGAGCTGTTTTTT. It codes for CATSISGGTGELFF.

The rearrangement uses TRBV11-2 and TRBJ2-1; TRBD2 matches at 10 bases. The V segment lost 5 bases and the J segment 4 bases; nucleotides outside the gene matches: 5. CDR1 is SGHAT and CDR2 is FQNNGV in the germline V gene. The CDR3 spans 15 residues. The CDR3 bases are TGTGCCAGCAGCAAAGAGACTAGCGGGTACAATGAGCAGTTCTTC. Translating it yields CASSKETSGYNEQFF.

The genes are TRBV6-5 and TRBJ2-7; D ambiguous. Germline V lookup: CDR1 MNHEY, CDR2 SVGAGI. V lost 2 bases, J lost 2 bases, and 7 bases lay in between. The CDR3 runs to 13 residues. CDR3 coding DNA: TGTGCCAGCAGTTACGCTGCTACCTACGAGCAGTACTTC. Translated, it gives CASSYAATYEQYF.

The chain employs TRBV4-1 and TRBJ2-4, with 9 bases matching TRBD1. Germline V gene data show CDR1 as MGHRA and CDR2 as YSYEKL. This CDR3 contains 19 residues. V lost 0 bases to trimming and J lost 3 bases; unmatched junction nucleotides: 12. CDR3 sequence: CASSQEWGQGVNGKNIQYF. CDR3 bases: TGCGCCAGCAGCCAAGAGTGGGGACAGGGTGTAAATGGCAAAAACATTCAGTACTTC.

The rearrangement links TRBV7-6 to TRBJ1-3; the D gene is possibly TRBD1 (5 bases). The CDR3 runs 15 residues. V dropped 5 bases and J dropped 3 bases, with 14 bases sitting between them. Germline assignment: CDR1 SGHVS and CDR2 FNYEAQ. CDR3 protein: CASSPLGGYGNTIYF. The CDR3 DNA reads as TGTGCCAGCAGCCCCCTGGGGGGTTATGGAAACACCATATATTTT. The full variable domain, in which reference TRBV7-6 and TRBJ1-3 provide the parts outside the CDR3, is GAGVSQSPRYKVTKRGQDVALRCDPISGHVSLYWYRQALGQGPEFLTYFNYEAQQDKSGLPNDRFSAERPEGSISTLTIQRTEQRDSAMYRCASSPLGGYGNTIYFGEGSWLTVV.